This T cell receptor beta chain emerged from a study of T cells in Graves' hyperthyroidism and ophthalmopathy. The TCR beta CDR3 regions underwent amplification using RNA transcripts as the source. The HTBI primer set was used in a first-round RT-PCR of the TCR CDR3. TCRdb analysed the multiplex PCR reads with MiXCR anew, one entry per CDR3 protein. This table has a few hundred thousand distinct CDR3 sequences, about 16% appearing once. Findings of the study overall: Ophthalmopathy was distinguished from stable hyperthyroidism by 13 V-J signatures.

V was trimmed by 9 bases and J by 5 bases, leaving 13 bases between them. Germline V gene data show CDR1 as SNHLY and CDR2 as FYNNEI. CDR3 length equals 12 residues. There are a few counts of this clonotype. Its antigen is undetermined. Sequenced sample: blood. The genes are TRBV2 and TRBJ2-5, with D maybe TRBD2 (5 bases). The source of this sequence is a woman between 40 and 50 years old with Graves' ophthalmopathy. The CDR3 region is CARSSGDETQYF. The CDR3 DNA is TGTGCCAGATCCTCCGGGGATGAGACCCAGTACTTC.